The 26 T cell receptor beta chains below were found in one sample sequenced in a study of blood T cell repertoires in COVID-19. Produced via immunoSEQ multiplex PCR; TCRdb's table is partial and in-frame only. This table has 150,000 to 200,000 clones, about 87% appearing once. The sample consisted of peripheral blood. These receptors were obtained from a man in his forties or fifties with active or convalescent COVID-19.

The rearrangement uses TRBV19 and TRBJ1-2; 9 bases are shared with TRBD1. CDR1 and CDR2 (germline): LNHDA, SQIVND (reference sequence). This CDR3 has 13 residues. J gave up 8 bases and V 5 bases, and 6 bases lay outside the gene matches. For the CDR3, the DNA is TGTGCCAGTAGTCTACCTGACAGGGGGGGCTACACCTTC. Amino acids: CASSLPDRGGYTF.

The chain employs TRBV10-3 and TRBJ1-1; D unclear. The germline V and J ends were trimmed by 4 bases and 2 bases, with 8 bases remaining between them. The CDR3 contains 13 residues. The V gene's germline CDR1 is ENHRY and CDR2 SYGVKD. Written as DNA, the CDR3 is TGTGCCATCAGTGGTAGAGATAACACTGAAGCTTTCTTT. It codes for CAISGRDNTEAFF.

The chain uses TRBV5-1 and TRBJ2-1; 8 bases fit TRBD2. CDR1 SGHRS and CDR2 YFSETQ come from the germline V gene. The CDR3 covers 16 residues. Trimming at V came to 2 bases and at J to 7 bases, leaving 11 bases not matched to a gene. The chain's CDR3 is CASSLTGGGRGNEQFF. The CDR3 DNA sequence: TGCGCCAGCAGCTTAACGGGGGGGGGAAGGGGAAATGAGCAGTTCTTC.

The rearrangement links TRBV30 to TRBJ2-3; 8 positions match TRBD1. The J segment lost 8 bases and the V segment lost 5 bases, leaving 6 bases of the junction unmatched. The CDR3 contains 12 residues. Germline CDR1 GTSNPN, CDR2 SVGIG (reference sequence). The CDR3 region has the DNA TGTGCCTGGTCTCAGGGGGCGCCTACGCAGTATTTT. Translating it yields CAWSQGAPTQYF.

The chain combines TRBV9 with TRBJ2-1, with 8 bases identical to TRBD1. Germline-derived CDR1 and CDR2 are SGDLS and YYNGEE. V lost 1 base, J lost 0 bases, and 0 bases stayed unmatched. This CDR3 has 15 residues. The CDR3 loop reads CASSVQGASYNEQFF. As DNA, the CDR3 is TGTGCCAGCAGCGTACAGGGGGCCTCCTACAATGAGCAGTTCTTC.

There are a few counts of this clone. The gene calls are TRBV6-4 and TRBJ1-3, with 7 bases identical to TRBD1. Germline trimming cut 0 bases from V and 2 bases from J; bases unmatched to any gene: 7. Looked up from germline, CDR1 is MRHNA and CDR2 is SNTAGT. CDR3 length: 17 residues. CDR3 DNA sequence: TGTGCCAGCAGTGACTCGAATCCGCAGGGGGCTGGAAACACCATATATTTT. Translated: CASSDSNPQGAGNTIYF.

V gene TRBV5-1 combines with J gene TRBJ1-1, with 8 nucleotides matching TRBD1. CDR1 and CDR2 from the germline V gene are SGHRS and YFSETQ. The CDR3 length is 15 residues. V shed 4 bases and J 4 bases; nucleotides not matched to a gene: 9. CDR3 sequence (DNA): TGCGCCAGCAGCATCTATACAGGGGGTAGCACTGAAGCTTTCTTT. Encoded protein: CASSIYTGGSTEAFF.

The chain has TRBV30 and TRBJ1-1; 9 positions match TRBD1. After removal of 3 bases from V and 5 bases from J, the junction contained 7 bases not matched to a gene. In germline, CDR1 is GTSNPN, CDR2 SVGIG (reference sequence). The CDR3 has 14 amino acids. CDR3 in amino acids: CAWRDRGGMTEAFF. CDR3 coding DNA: TGTGCCTGGAGGGACAGGGGCGGGATGACTGAAGCTTTCTTT.

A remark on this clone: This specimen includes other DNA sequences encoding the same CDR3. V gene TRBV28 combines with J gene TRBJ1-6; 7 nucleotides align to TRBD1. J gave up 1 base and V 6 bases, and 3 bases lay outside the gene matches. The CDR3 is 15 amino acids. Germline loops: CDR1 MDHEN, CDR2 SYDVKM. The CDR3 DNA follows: TGTGCCAGCAGGGAACAGGGGTCCTATAATTCACCCCTCCACTTT. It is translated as CASREQGSYNSPLHF. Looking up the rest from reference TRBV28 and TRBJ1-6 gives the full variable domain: DVKVTQSSRYLVKRTGEKVFLECVQDMDHENMFWYRQDPGLGLRLIYFSYDVKMKEKGDIPEGYSVSREKKERFSLILESASTNQTSMYLCASREQGSYNSPLHFGNGTRLTVT.

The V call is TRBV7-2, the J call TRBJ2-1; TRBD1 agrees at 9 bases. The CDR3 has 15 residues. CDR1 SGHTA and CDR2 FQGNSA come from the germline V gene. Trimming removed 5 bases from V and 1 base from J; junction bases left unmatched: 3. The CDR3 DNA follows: TGTGCCAGCAGCCTAGGGACAGGGTCCTACAATGAGCAGTTCTTC. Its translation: CASSLGTGSYNEQFF. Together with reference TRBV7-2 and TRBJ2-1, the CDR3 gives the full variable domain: GAGVSQSPSNKVTEKGKDVELRCDPISGHTALYWYRQSLGQGLEFLIYFQGNSAPDKSGLPSDRFSAERTGGSVSTLTIQRTQQEDSAVYLCASSLGTGSYNEQFFGPGTRLTVL.

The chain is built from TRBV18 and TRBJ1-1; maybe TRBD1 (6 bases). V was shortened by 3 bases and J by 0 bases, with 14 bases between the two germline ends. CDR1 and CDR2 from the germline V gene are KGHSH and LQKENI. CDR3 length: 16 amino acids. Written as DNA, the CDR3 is TGTGCCAGCTCACCCGTCAGCAGGGGTTTGAACACTGAAGCTTTCTTT. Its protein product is CASSPVSRGLNTEAFF. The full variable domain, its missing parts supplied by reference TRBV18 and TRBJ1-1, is NAGVMQNPRHLVRRRGQEARLRCSPMKGHSHVYWYRQLPEEGLKFMVYLQKENIIDESGMPKERFSAEFPKEGPSILRIQQVVRGDSAAYFCASSPVSRGLNTEAFFGQGTRLTVV.

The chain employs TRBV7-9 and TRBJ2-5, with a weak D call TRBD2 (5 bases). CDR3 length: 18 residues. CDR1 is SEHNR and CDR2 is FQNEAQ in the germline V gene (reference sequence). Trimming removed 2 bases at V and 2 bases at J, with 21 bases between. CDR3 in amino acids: CASSLSAAHFSRQETQYF. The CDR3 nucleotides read TGTGCCAGCAGCTTATCAGCGGCCCACTTTTCACGGCAAGAGACCCAGTACTTC.

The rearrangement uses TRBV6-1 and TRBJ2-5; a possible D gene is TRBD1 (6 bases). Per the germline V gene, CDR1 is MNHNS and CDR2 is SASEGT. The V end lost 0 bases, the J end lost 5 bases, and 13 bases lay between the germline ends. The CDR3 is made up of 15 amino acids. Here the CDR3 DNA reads TGTGCCAGCAGTGAAGCGCCGGGACATGGGGAGACCCAGTACTTC. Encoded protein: CASSEAPGHGETQYF.

The CDR3 nucleotides are TGTGCCACCAGCAGAGATTCAGGCTACGAGCAGTACTTC. Its protein product is CATSRDSGYEQYF. The rearrangement joins TRBV15 to TRBJ2-7; D uncertain. Trimming cost V 0 bases and J 3 bases, with 6 bases left between them. CDR3 length: 13 amino acids. Germline V CDR1 and CDR2: LNHNV, YYDKDF (reference sequence).

CDR3 sequence: CASSLVGREETQYF. The CDR3 coding sequence is TGTGCCAGCAGCTTGGTGGGGAGAGAAGAGACCCAGTACTTC. The gene calls are TRBV5-5 and TRBJ2-5, with D perhaps TRBD2 (5 bases). Germline V CDR1 and CDR2: SGHKS, YYEKEE (reference sequence). V was cut by 0 bases and J by 3 bases, with 9 bases left in between. This CDR3 contains 14 residues. Complete variable domain (other parts from reference TRBV5-5 and TRBJ2-5): DAGVTQSPTHLIKTRGQQVTLRCSPISGHKSVSWYQQVLGQGPQFIFQYYEKEERGRGNFPDRFSARQFPNYSSELNVNALLLGDSALYLCASSLVGREETQYFGPGTRLLVL.

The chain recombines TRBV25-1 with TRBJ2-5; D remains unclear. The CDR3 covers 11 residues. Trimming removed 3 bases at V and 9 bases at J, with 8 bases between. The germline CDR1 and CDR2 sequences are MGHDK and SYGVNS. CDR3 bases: TGTGCCAGCAGTGATTTGAGGTCCCAGTACTTC. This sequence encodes CASSDLRSQYF.

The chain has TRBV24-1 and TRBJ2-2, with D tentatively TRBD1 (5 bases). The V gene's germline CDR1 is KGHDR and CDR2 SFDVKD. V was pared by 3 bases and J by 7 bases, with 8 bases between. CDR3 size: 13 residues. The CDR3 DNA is TGTGCCACCAGTGATAGGACAATCGGGGAGCTGTTTTTT. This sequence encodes CATSDRTIGELFF.

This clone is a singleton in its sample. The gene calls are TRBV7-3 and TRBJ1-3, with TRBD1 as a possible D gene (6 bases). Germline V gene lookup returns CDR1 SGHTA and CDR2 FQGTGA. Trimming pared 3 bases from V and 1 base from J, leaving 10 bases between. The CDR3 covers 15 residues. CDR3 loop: CASSLDRRSGNTIYF. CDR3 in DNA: TGTGCCAGCAGCTTGGACAGAAGGTCTGGAAACACCATATATTTT.

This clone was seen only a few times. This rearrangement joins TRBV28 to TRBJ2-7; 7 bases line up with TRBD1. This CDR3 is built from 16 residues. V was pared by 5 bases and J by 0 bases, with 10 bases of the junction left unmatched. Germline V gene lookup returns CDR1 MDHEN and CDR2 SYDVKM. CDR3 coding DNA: TGTGCCAGCAGTCCCCCCATGGGACAGAACTCCTACGAGCAGTACTTC. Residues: CASSPPMGQNSYEQYF.

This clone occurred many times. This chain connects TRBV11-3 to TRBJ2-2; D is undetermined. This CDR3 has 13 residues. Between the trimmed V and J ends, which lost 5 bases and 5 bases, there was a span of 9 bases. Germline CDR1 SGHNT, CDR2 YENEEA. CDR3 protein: CASSDTVTGELFF. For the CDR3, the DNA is TGTGCCAGCAGCGACACAGTTACCGGGGAGCTGTTTTTT. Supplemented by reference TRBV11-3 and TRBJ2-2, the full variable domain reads EAGVVQSPRYKIIEKKQPVAFWCNPISGHNTLYWYLQNLGQGPELLIRYENEEAVDDSQLPKDRFSAERLKGVDSTLKIQPAELGDSAVYLCASSDTVTGELFFGEGSRLTVL.

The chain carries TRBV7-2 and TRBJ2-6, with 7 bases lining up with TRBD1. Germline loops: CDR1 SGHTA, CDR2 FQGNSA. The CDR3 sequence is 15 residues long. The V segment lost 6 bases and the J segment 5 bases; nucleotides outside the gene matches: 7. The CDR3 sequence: CASSFGQARANVLTF. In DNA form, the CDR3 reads TGTGCCAGCAGTTTCGGACAGGCCCGGGCCAACGTCCTGACTTTC.

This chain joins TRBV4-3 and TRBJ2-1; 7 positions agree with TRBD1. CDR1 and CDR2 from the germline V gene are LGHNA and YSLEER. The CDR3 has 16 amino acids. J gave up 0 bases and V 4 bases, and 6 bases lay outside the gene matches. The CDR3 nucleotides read TGCGCCAGCAGCCGAGACAGGGCTGGCTCCTACAATGAGCAGTTCTTC. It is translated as CASSRDRAGSYNEQFF.

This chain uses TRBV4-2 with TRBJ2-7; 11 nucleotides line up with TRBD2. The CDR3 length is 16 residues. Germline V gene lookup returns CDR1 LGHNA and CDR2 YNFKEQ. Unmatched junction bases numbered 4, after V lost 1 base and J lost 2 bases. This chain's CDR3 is CASSQVGTSGTYEQYF. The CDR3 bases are TGTGCCAGCAGCCAAGTCGGGACTAGCGGAACCTACGAGCAGTACTTC.

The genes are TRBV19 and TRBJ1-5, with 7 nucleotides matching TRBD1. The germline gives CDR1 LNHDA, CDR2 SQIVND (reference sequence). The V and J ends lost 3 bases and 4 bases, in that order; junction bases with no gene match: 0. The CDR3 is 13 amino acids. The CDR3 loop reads CASSMDRNQPQHF. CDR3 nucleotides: TGTGCCAGTAGTATGGACAGGAATCAGCCCCAGCATTTT.

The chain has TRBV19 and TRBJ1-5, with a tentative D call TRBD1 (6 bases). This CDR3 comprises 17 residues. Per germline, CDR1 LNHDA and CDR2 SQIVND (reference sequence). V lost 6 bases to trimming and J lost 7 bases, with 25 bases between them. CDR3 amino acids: CASSPGTLWAGRQPQHF. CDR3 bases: TGTGCCAGTAGCCCCGGGACATTATGGGCCGGTCGACAGCCCCAGCATTTT.

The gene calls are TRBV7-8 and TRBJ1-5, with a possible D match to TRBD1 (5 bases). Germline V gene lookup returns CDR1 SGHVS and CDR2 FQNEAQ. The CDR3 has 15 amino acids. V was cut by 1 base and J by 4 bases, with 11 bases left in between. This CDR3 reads CASSLGERGNQPQHF. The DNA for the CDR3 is TGTGCCAGCAGCTTAGGAGAACGGGGGAATCAGCCCCAGCATTTT.